Given below is one T cell receptor (beta chain) in context. Its target antigen remains unknown. No qualities accompany the bases; no much larger clone lies one base away. This sample's time point label indicates: baseline before first vaccination. Vaccinee samples came from UK trials COV001 and COV002, including a single-blind randomized controlled phase 2/3 trial of AZD1222 (ChAdOx1 nCoV-19) in healthy adults. For TCRbeta chain sequencing, PBMC samples from trial participants were taken at day 0 and at day 28 after the second dose. These data come from a study of T cell responses to AZD1222 COVID-19 vaccine (dated by TCRdb to about 2021). Regarding the research as a whole: AZD1222 recipients given second doses at about 4 weeks or at about 12 weeks were pooled, since spike-specific TCR depth and breadth were not found to differ between the two schedules. Trial participants were enrolled into age subgroups of 18-55, 56-69 and 70-plus years, which contained 148, 28 and 57 TCR-sequenced participants, respectively. TCR sequencing was performed for more than 230 trial participants, of whom about 210 were given two doses of AZD1222 and some 26 were given two doses of MenACWY control vaccine.

The CDR3 runs 17 amino acids, cysteine and phenylalanine included. Only the CDR3 portion is preserved as DNA: 51 bases, with reading frame beginning at the first base. In the germline V gene, CDR1 corresponds to SGHTA and CDR2 to FQGTGA. V lost 5 bases and J lost 0 bases; the stretch between them is 17 bases long. The CDR3 regions of human TCRbeta chains were analyzed by immunosequencing. The paper's processing steps were these. Repertoire TCRs were matched against a reference library of SARS-CoV-2-specific TCRs generated with the MIRA antigen-specificity platform. Breadth meant the fraction of unique TCRs that were SARS-CoV-2-associated, whereas depth meant the fraction of total T cells that were SARS-CoV-2-associated. Using the MIRA data, each spike-specific TCR was mapped to the spike region that the TCR reacts to and placed in a CD4 or CD8 class. Log10-transformed breadth and depth values were compared by one-way ANOVA with Sidak's multiple comparisons tests. Entries here come from immuneACCESS through TCRdb and include only in-frame sequences with V and J called. Some clones fail to appear in such tables; in the studies checked, an unresolved V gene covers under half of the shortfall, and the cause of the remainder is unknown. That table furnishes V, J and clone size, whereas the DNA furnished D and trimming. A total of some 83,000 clones appear in this sample, roughly 88% of them only once. In total, the top ten clones hold roughly 8.7% of the sample.

General conclusions and limits of the study: Only a handful of AZD1222 recipients were SARS-CoV-2 seropositive at baseline, limiting conclusions about previously exposed vaccinees. In the small 56-69-year group, the increase in depth fell short of significance, most likely because of low power. A significant rise in spike-specific TCR breadth and depth was observed after two AZD1222 doses relative to day 0 and relative to MenACWY recipients. Because no samples from the day 14 peak response were available, repertoires could be characterized only after the peak T cell response. The vaccine-associated CD4 TCRs covered the entire spike protein, and the dominant responses fell in regions 160-218 and 743-854. Participants were mostly white British and included more females than males, and it was suggested by the authors that clonal diversity may have been underestimated. Reportedly, close to half of the unique spike-specific TCRs recognized epitopes lying outside the regions that are mutated in the B.1.351 and B.1.1.7 variants.

The source was peripheral blood, collected on day 0 of AZD1222 vaccination. This TCR came from an adult in good health. Rearrangement joined TRBV7-3 to TRBJ2-1, with a tentative D gene TRBD2 over 6 matching bases. The DNA reads as follows: TGTGCCAGCAGCCGTAGGGAGGCCGGTCCCTCCTACAATGAGCAGTTCTTC. Its product reads: CASSRREAGPSYNEQFF.